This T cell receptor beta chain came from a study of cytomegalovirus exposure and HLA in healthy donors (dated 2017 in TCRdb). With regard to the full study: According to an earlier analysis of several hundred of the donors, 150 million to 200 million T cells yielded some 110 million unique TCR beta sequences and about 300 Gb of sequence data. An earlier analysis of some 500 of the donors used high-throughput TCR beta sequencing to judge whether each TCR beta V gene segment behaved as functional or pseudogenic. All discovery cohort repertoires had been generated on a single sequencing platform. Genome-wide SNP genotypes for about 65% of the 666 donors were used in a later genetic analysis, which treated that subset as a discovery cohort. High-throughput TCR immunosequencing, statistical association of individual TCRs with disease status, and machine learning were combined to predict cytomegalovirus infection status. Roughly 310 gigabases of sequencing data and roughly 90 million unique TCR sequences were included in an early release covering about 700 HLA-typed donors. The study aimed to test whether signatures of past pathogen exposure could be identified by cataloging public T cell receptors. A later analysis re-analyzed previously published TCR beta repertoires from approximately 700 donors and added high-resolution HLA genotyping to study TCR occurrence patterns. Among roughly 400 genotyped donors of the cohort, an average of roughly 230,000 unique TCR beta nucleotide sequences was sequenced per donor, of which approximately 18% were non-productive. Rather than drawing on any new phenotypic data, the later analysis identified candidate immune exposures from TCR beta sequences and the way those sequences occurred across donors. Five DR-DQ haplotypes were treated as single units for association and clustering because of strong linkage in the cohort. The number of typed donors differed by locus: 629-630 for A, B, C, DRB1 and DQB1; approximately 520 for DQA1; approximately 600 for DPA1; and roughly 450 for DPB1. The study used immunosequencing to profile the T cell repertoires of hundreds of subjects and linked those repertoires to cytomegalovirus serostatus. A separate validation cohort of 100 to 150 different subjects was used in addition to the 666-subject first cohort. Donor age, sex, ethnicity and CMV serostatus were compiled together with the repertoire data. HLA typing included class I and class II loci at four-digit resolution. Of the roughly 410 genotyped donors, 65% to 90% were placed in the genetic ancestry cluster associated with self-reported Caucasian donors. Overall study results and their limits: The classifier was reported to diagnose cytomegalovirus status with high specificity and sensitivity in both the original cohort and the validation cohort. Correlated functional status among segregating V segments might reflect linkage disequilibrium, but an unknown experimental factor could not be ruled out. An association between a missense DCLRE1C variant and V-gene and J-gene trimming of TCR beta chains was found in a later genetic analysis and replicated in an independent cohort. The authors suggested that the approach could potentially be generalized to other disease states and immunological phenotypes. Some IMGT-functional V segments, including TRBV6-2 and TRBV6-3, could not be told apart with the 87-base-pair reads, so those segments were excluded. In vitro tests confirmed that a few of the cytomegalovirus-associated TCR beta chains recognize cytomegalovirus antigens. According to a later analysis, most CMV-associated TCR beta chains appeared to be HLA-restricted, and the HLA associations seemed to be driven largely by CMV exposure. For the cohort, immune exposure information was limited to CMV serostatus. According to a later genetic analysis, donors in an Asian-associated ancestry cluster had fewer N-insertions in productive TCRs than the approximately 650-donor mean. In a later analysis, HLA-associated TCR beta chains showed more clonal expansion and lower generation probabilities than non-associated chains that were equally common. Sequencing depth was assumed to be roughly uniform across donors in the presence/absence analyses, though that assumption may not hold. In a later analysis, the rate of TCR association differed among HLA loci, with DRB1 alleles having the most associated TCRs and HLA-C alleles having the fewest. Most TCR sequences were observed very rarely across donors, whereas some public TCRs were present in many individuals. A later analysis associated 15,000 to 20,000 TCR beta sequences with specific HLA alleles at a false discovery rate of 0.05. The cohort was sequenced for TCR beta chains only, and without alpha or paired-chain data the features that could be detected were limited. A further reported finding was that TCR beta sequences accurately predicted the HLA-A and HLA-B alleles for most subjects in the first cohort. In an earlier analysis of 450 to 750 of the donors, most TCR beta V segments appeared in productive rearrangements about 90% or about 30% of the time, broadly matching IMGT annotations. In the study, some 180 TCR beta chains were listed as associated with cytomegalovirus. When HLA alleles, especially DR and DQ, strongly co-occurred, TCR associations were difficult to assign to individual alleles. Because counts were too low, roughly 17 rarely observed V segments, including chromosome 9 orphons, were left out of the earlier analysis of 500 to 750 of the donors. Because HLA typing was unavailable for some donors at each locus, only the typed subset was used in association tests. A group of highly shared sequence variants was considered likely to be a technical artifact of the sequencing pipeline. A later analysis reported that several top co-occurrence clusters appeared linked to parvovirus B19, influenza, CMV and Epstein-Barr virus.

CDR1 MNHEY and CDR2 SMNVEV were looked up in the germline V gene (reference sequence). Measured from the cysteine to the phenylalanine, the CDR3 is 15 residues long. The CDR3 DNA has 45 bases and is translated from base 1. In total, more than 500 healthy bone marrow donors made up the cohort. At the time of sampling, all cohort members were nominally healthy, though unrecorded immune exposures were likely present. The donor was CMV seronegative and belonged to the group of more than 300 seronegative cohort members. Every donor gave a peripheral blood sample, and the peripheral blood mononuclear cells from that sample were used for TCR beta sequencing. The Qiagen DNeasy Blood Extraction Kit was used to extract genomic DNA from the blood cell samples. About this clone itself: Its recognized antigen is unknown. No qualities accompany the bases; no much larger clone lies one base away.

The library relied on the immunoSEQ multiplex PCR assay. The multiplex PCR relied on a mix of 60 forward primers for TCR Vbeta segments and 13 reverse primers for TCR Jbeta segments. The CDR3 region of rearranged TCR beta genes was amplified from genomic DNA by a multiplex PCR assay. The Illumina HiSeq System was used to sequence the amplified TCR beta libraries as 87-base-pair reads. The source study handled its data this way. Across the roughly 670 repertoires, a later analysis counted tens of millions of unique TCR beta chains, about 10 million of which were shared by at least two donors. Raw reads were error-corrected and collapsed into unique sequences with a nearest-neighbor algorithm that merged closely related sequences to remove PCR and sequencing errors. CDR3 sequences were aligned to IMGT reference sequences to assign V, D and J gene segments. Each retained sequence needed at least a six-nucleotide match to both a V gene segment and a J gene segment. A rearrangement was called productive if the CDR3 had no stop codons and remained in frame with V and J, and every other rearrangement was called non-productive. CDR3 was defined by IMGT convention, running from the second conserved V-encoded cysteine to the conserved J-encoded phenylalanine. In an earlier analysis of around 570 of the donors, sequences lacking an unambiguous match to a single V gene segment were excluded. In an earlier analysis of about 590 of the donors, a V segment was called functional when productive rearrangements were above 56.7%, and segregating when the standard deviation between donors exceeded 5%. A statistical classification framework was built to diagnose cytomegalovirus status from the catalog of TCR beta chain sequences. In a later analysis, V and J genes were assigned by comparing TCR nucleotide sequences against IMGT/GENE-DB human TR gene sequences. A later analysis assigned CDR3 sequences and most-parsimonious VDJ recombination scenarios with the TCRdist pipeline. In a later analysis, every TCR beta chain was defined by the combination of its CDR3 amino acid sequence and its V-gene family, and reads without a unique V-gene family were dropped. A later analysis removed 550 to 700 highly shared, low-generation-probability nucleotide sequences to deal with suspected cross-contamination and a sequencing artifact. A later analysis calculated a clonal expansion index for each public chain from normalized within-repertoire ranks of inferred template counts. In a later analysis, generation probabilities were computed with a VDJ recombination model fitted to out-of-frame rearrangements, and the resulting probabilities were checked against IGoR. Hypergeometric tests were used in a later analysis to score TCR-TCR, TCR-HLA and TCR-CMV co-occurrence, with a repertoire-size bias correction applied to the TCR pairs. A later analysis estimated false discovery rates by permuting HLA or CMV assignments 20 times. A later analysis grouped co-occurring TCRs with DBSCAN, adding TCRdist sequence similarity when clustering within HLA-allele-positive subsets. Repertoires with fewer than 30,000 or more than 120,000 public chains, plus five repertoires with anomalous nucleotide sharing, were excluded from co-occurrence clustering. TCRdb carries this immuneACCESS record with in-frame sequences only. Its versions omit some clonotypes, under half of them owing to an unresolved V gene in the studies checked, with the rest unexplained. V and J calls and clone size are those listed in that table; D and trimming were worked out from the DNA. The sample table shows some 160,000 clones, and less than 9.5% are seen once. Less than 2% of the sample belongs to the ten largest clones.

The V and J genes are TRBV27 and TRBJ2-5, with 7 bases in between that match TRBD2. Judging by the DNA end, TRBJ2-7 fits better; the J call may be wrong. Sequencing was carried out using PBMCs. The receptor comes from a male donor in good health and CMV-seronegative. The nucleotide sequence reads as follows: TGTGCCAGCAGTTCCGGCGGGAGTCCCTCCTACGAGCAGTACTTC. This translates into CASSSGGSPSYEQYF.